This T cell receptor beta chain was captured in a study of cytomegalovirus exposure and HLA in healthy donors. PCR used 60 Vbeta primers and 13 Jbeta primers. TCRdb keeps only in-frame clones here, not all; method: immunoSEQ multiplex PCR. The table includes fewer than 180,000 clones, 79% detected once. Germline V lookup: CDR1 GTSNPN, CDR2 SVGIG (reference sequence). The junction had 13 bases not matched to a gene; V was cut back by 3 bases and J by 6 bases. CDR3 length: 17 residues. What was sequenced was PBMCs. The clonotype comes from a man aged 50 to 59 in good health and CMV-seropositive. The chain carries TRBV30 and TRBJ2-4, with 11 bases matching TRBD2. The chain's CDR3 is CAWRSLAGGSQGNIQYF. The CDR3 DNA is TGTGCCTGGAGGTCGCTAGCGGGAGGCTCCCAAGGAAACATTCAGTACTTC.